Listed below are T cell receptor beta chains from one sample, sequenced in a study of blood T cell repertoires in COVID-19. Measured with immunoSEQ multiplex PCR; TCRdb has only the in-frame clones, and not every one. The table records 210,000 or so clones, about 90% of them present only once. Specimen: peripheral blood. Receptor source: a woman under 30 who had recovered from COVID-19. Both conserved end residues are part of each CDR3. A D gene is named only where the DNA matches it firmly. For some rows the clone size is stated as once, few or many, or as a class when expanded; others skip it.

D,V,size,J,DNA,CDR3
.,TRBV3-1/TRBV3-2,.,TRBJ1-1,TGTGCCAGCAGCCTCGGACAGTTCCTGATGAACACTGAAGCTTTCTTT,CASSLGQFLMNTEAFF
.,TRBV12-3/TRBV12-4,.,TRBJ1-1,TGTGCCAGCAGTTTTAACGGTCACACTGAAGCTTTCTTT,CASSFNGHTEAFF
TRBD1,TRBV27,few,TRBJ2-4,TGTGCCAGCAGTTTAAGCCCCCCGGGACAGGGTACTCTAGCCAAAAACATTCAGTACTTC,CASSLSPPGQGTLAKNIQYF
.,TRBV6-2/TRBV6-3,.,TRBJ1-1,TGTGCCAGCAGTCTAGGGGAGAGGGTCGGGGGAACTGAAGCTTTCTTT,CASSLGERVGGTEAFF
.,TRBV19,few,TRBJ2-7,TGTGCCAGTAGTCCAGGGTTCACCTACGAGCAGTACTTC,CASSPGFTYEQYF
TRBD1,TRBV7-9,once,TRBJ2-7,TGTGCCAGCAGCCCGGGACAGGTTAACTACGAGCAGTACTTC,CASSPGQVNYEQYF
.,TRBV4-1,.,TRBJ2-5,TGCGCCAGCAGCCAAGGGGACTACCAAGAGACCCAGTACTTC,CASSQGDYQETQYF
.,TRBV29-1,.,TRBJ1-4,TGCAGCGTTGTCCCCAACGGAGAAGAAAAACTGTTTTTT,CSVVPNGEEKLFF
.,TRBV29-1,many,TRBJ2-7,TGCAGCGTTGGCCGAACTGACAACTACGAGCAGTACTTC,CSVGRTDNYEQYF
.,TRBV4-1,.,TRBJ2-7,TGCGCCAGCAGCCCCTCCCCCAGCGGTACCTACGAGCAGTACTTC,CASSPSPSGTYEQYF
TRBD2,TRBV28,.,TRBJ2-1,TGTGCCAGCAGCTTAGGGCTAGCGGTAAATTACAATGAGCAGTTCTTC,CASSLGLAVNYNEQFF
TRBD1,TRBV4-2,once,TRBJ1-2,TGTGCCAGCAGCCAGCTTATTGGGACAGGGATCTATGGCTACACCTTC,CASSQLIGTGIYGYTF
TRBD2,TRBV6-5,.,TRBJ2-7,TGTGCCAGCAGCTTGCTAGCGGGAGGCGAGCAGTACTTC,CASSLLAGGEQYF
TRBD1,TRBV28,.,TRBJ1-2,TGTGCCAGCAACCCAGGGGGCTCGGGCTATGGCTACACCTTC,CASNPGGSGYGYTF
.,TRBV21-1,.,TRBJ1-1,TGTGCCAGCAGCAGGCGGGGGGATGGGACTGAAGCTTTCTTT,CASSRRGDGTEAFF
TRBD1,TRBV25-1,.,TRBJ2-7,TGTGCCAGCAGTGATCTGACAGGGAGAAGCTACGAGCAGTACTTC,CASSDLTGRSYEQYF
TRBD1,TRBV4-1,.,TRBJ2-7,TGCGCCAGCAGCCAAGATCTAGGGACAGGTAGCTCCTACGAGCAGTACTTC,CASSQDLGTGSSYEQYF
.,TRBV7-3,.,TRBJ2-1,TGTGCCAGCAGCTTAGTAGGGGGCTACAATGAGCAGTTCTTC,CASSLVGGYNEQFF
TRBD2,TRBV7-3,once,TRBJ2-2,TGTGCCAGCAGCTCTGGTTATGGGAGGGCCTCCTTACGGGTCGGGGAGCTGTTTTTT,CASSSGYGRASLRVGELFF
TRBD2,TRBV19,.,TRBJ2-2,TGTGCCAGTAGGCTGACTAGCGGGTATTCGAACACCGGGGAGCTGTTTTTT,CASRLTSGYSNTGELFF
TRBD2,TRBV7-7,.,TRBJ2-7,TGTGCCAGCAGCCCGGGACTAGCGGGAGGGGATTTCAAGCAGTACTTC,CASSPGLAGGDFKQYF
TRBD1,TRBV12-5,.,TRBJ2-1,TGTGCTAGTGGCCCCGGACAGGGGGCCTACAATGAGCAGTTCTTC,CASGPGQGAYNEQFF
TRBD2,TRBV13,few,TRBJ2-7,TGTGCCAGCAGCTCCCCCTCTAGCGGGAGGTACGAGCAGTACTTC,CASSSPSSGRYEQYF
TRBD1,TRBV24-1,.,TRBJ1-5,TGTGCCACCAGTGGGAGGGCAGGGGGTGTTCAGCCCCAGCATTTT,CATSGRAGGVQPQHF
.,TRBV4-1,.,TRBJ2-7,TGCGCCAGCAGCCAAGGAGGGTACGAACGGACCTACGAGCAGTACTTC,CASSQGGYERTYEQYF
TRBD1,TRBV10-3,.,TRBJ1-1,TGTGCCATCAAGACAGGGTTGAACACTGAAGCTTTCTTT,CAIKTGLNTEAFF
.,TRBV6-6,once,TRBJ1-1,TGTGCCAGCAGTTACTGGACAGAGAACACTGAAGCTTTCTTT,CASSYWTENTEAFF
TRBD2,TRBV27,once,TRBJ2-5,TGTGCCAGCAGTTACCCCCTCCCCGGGACTAGCGGGAGGAGTGGTGAGACCCAGTACTTC,CASSYPLPGTSGRSGETQYF
.,TRBV5-1,.,TRBJ1-3,TGCGCCAGCGCCAAACAGAGCTCTGGAAACACCATATATTTT,CASAKQSSGNTIYF
.,TRBV5-1,.,TRBJ1-1,TGCGCCAGCAGCTCCACAGCGGGGGTCACTGAAGCTTTCTTT,CASSSTAGVTEAFF
TRBD2,TRBV7-2,.,TRBJ2-3,TGTGCCAGCAGCCTGGGGCTAGCGGGATCAAATACGCAGTATTTT,CASSLGLAGSNTQYF
.,TRBV4-1,.,TRBJ2-7,TGCGCCAGCAGCCGATACGACACTTGGTCCTACGAGCAGTACTTC,CASSRYDTWSYEQYF
.,TRBV4-3,.,TRBJ1-2,TGCGCCAGCAGCCAAGAGTCCGGGGGGAACCTATATGGCTACACCTTC,CASSQESGGNLYGYTF
.,TRBV7-2,.,TRBJ1-3,TGTGCCAGCAGCTTGGTCGGGGGTGCTGGAAACACCATATATTTT,CASSLVGGAGNTIYF
.,TRBV5-4,.,TRBJ1-5,TGTGCCAGCAGCTTGAGGGGTTCAGGTCAGCCCCAGCATTTT,CASSLRGSGQPQHF
.,TRBV27,.,TRBJ1-6,TGTGCCAGCACACGGGACTCCTATGGGGATTCACCCCTCCACTTT,CASTRDSYGDSPLHF
TRBD1,TRBV7-3,.,TRBJ2-7,TGTGCCAGCAGCGAAGCCTCCGGACAGGTGATCTCCTTC,CASSEASGQVISF
TRBD2,TRBV7-4,.,TRBJ2-1,TGTGCCAGCAGCACGATACTAGCGCCCATTAACAATGAGCAGTTCTTC,CASSTILAPINNEQFF
TRBD2,TRBV27,.,TRBJ2-3,TGTGCCAGCAGTCCCGGACTAGCGGGTATCACAGATACGCAGTATTTT,CASSPGLAGITDTQYF
.,TRBV18,once,TRBJ2-1,TGTGCCAGCTCACTCCGGGACACCCTATACAATGAGCAGTTCTTC,CASSLRDTLYNEQFF
TRBD1,TRBV4-1,.,TRBJ1-6,TGCGCCAGCAGCCTTTCGACAGGGTATAATTCACCCCTCCACTTT,CASSLSTGYNSPLHF
.,TRBV4-1,few,TRBJ1-2,TGCGCCAGCAGCCAAGTCCAGGTGAACTATGGCTACACCTTC,CASSQVQVNYGYTF
TRBD2,TRBV5-6,.,TRBJ2-7,TGTGCCAGCAGCTTAAATAGCGGGAGACCCTACGAGCAGTACTTC,CASSLNSGRPYEQYF
TRBD1,TRBV3-1/TRBV3-2,.,TRBJ1-5,TGTGCCAGCAGCCAGGATACAGGGGGCGGTCAGCCCCAGCATTTT,CASSQDTGGGQPQHF
.,TRBV7-2,.,TRBJ1-2,TGTGCCAGCAGTAGACAGCAAAATAACTATGGCTACACCTTC,CASSRQQNNYGYTF
.,TRBV5-4,.,TRBJ1-1,TGTGCCAGCAGCCTACAGGACCTTGAAGCTTTCTTT,CASSLQDLEAFF
.,TRBV18,.,TRBJ2-3,TGTGCCAGCTCACCATCGGATACGCAGTATTTT,CASSPSDTQYF
TRBD2,TRBV27,.,TRBJ2-1,TGTGCCAGCAGTTACATTCCCGGGACTAGCGGGAGCTACAATGAGCAGTTCTTC,CASSYIPGTSGSYNEQFF
TRBD1,TRBV25-1,.,TRBJ2-1,TGTGCCAGCAGGGTCCGGACAGGGTCTACTAATGAGCAGTTCTTC,CASRVRTGSTNEQFF
.,TRBV11-3,.,TRBJ2-4,TGTGCCAGCAGGTATTGGACTGGAGCCAAATTAGCCAAAAACATTCAGTACTTC,CASRYWTGAKLAKNIQYF
.,TRBV11-3,.,TRBJ2-3,TGTGCCAGCAGCTTAGGAAATCTGGCGGCAGATACGCAGTATTTT,CASSLGNLAADTQYF
TRBD2,TRBV7-9,.,TRBJ2-1,TGTGCCAGTTATAGGAGCGGGGGCTCCTACAATGAGCAGTTCTTC,CASYRSGGSYNEQFF
.,TRBV15,.,TRBJ1-5,TGTGCCACCAGCAGAGAAAGGGGGGGTCAGCCCCAGCATTTT,CATSRERGGQPQHF
.,TRBV7-2,.,TRBJ1-1,TGTGCCAGCAGCAAGATACAGATAAACACTGAAGCTTTCTTT,CASSKIQINTEAFF
.,TRBV7-6,.,TRBJ1-1,TGTGCCAGCAGCTTAGCGGTGGGGGGCACTGAAGCTTTCTTT,CASSLAVGGTEAFF
.,TRBV7-3,.,TRBJ2-1,TGTGCCAGCAGCTTAAGCCGGCTAGCATTGGGTGAGCAGTTCTTC,CASSLSRLALGEQFF
TRBD2,TRBV7-3,.,TRBJ2-5,TGTGCCAGCAGCCTCGGGACTAGCGGGAGGGAGGGAGAGACCCAGTACTTC,CASSLGTSGREGETQYF